The 32 T cell receptor beta chains below all came from one sample that was sequenced in a study of CD8 T cells in ankylosing spondylitis (dated by TCRdb to about 2017). Preparation of the library involved 5' RACE. Sequencing took place on an Illumina HiSeq 2500. TCRdb ran its own pipeline on the public reads, namely fastp trimming at Q25 and MiXCR clone calling, and kept in-frame beta chains. Rows with a matching CDR3 protein are joined into one entry that keeps the most common DNA and genes. Within this sample are just over 150,000 distinct CDR3 sequences, with around 20% of them counted one time only. The ten top clones hold around 7.6% of the sample. Source material: blood, either unsorted or a sorted T cell fraction (not recorded which). These receptors originate from a male donor with ankylosing spondylitis or in good health (not recorded which).

This clonotype was seen many times. This chain connects TRBV6-5 to TRBJ2-7; the match to TRBD2 covers 7 bases. J lost 7 bases, V lost 0 bases, and 6 bases had no gene match. This CDR3 spans 14 amino acids. CDR1 is MNHEY and CDR2 is SVGAGI in the germline V gene. CDR3 sequence: CASSYSGGSFEQYF. For the CDR3, the DNA is TGTGCCAGCAGTTACTCCGGCGGGAGCTTTGAGCAGTACTTC.

This clonotype was picked up many times. The gene calls are TRBV12-3 or TRBV12-4 and TRBJ2-1, with TRBD1 as a possible D gene (5 bases). Trimming shortened V by 4 bases and J by 4 bases, and 11 bases separated the two germline ends. This CDR3 comprises 14 residues. The CDR3 nucleotides are TGTGCCAGCAGTTGGGGTCAGGGTTACAATGAGCAGTTCTTC. It specifies CASSWGQGYNEQFF.

As for this clonotype: This may stem from a read error, because a much larger clone lies one nucleotide away. This chain uses TRBV19 with TRBJ2-2; 7 nucleotides align to TRBD2. CDR1 is LNHDA, CDR2 SQIVND, per germline (reference sequence). CDR3 length equals 15 residues. The J segment lost 7 bases and the V segment lost 3 bases, leaving 8 bases of the junction unmatched. The CDR3 DNA follows: TGTGCCAGTAGTATCGCTAGCGGCCACATCGGGGAGCTGTTTTTT. This gives the protein CASSIASGHIGELFF.

This clonotype came up many times. V is TRBV2 and J is TRBJ2-3; D is uncertain. The CDR3 has 11 amino acids. CDR1 and CDR2 from the germline V gene are SNHLY and FYNNEI. V was shortened by 6 bases and J by 2 bases, with 3 bases between the two germline ends. The CDR3 region is CASSVTDTQYF. CDR3 in DNA: TGTGCCAGCAGCGTCACAGATACGCAGTATTTT.

This clonotype was observed once. Since a much larger clone is just one base distant, this may be a read error. The chain links TRBV29-1 to TRBJ1-1; D gene uncertain. CDR1 and CDR2 (germline): SQVTM, ANQGSEA. The CDR3 sequence is 13 residues long. CDR3 in amino acids: CGVETDKNTEAFF. CDR3 DNA: TGCGGCGTAGAAACTGACAAGAACACTGAAGCTTTCTTT. Complete variable domain (other parts from reference TRBV29-1 and TRBJ1-1): SAVISQKPSRDICQRGTSLTIQCQVDSQVTMMFWYRQQPGQSLTLIATANQGSEATYESGFVIDKFPISRPNLTFSTLTVSNMSPEDSSIYLCGVETDKNTEAFFGQGTRLTVV.

The sample holds many counts of this clonotype. This chain connects TRBV5-1 to TRBJ2-2, with D unclear. V was pared by 2 bases and J by 2 bases, with 7 bases between. This CDR3 has 14 residues. Germline loops: CDR1 SGHRS, CDR2 YFSETQ. CDR3 amino acids: CASSFSDNTGELFF. The CDR3 DNA follows: TGCGCCAGCAGCTTCTCTGACAACACCGGGGAGCTGTTTTTT.

In the case of this clonotype: This may come from a read error, since a much larger clone is one base off. The chain links TRBV3-1 to TRBJ2-2; 10 nucleotides agree with TRBD2. This CDR3 contains 15 residues. Germline V lookup: CDR1 LGHDT, CDR2 YNNKEL (reference sequence). For the CDR3, the DNA is TGTACCAGCAGCCAAGTGACTAGCGGGACCGGGGAGCTGTTTTTT. Translating it yields CTSSQVTSGTGELFF.

The chain uses TRBV29-1 and TRBJ2-1; 7 bases agree with TRBD2. Germline assignment: CDR1 SQVTM and CDR2 ANQGSEA. CDR3 length: 14 residues. With V trimmed by 6 bases and J by 3 bases, 8 bases remained unmatched. As DNA, the CDR3 is TGCAGCGTAGGCGGGAGTCGGTTCTACAATGAGCAGTTCTTC. This sequence encodes CSVGGSRFYNEQFF.

This clonotype was counted at least ten times. This chain joins TRBV5-1 and TRBJ2-2, with D perhaps matching TRBD1 or TRBD2 (5 bases each). Trimming shortened V by 4 bases and J by 3 bases, and 19 bases separated the two germline ends. Germline V lookup: CDR1 SGHRS, CDR2 YFSETQ. This CDR3 contains 17 residues. The CDR3 DNA follows: TGCGCCAGCAGCGCGGGTCCACGCCAGGGTGACACCGGGGAGCTGTTTTTT. It is translated as CASSAGPRQGDTGELFF. The whole variable domain, filled in from reference TRBV5-1 and TRBJ2-2, reads KAGVTQTPRYLIKTRGQQVTLSCSPISGHRSVSWYQQTPGQGLQFLFEYFSETQRNKGNFPGRFSGRQFSNSRSEMNVSTLELGDSALYLCASSAGPRQGDTGELFFGEGSRLTVL.

This clonotype came up a few times. The chain has TRBV20-1 and TRBJ2-3, with D hard to call. Germline V gene lookup returns CDR1 DFQATT and CDR2 SNEGSKA (reference sequence). Trimming left V 6 bases short and J 4 bases short, with 8 bases between. CDR3 length: 11 residues. In DNA, the CDR3 is TGCAGTGCCCCAAGGGCAGATACGCAGTATTTT. Its translation is CSAPRADTQYF.

There are many counts of this clonotype. The rearrangement uses TRBV6-5 and TRBJ1-2; D remains ambiguous. There are 14 residues in the CDR3. The germline V and J ends were trimmed by 0 bases and 2 bases, with 7 bases remaining between them. Germline CDR1 and CDR2: MNHEY and SVGAGI. CDR3 in DNA: TGTGCCAGCAGTTACTCGTCAGCGAACTATGGCTACACCTTC. The encoded protein is CASSYSSANYGYTF.

The chain links TRBV28 to TRBJ2-3, with D unclear. V lost 4 bases and J lost 5, with 10 bases in between. The CDR3 consists of 13 residues. Germline lookup yields CDR1 MDHEN and CDR2 SYDVKM. For the CDR3, the DNA is TGTGCCAGCAGTTATACGGACGGAGATACGCAGTATTTT. Translated, it gives CASSYTDGDTQYF.

This clonotype has a count of ten or more. This chain links TRBV5-1 with TRBJ1-1; D gene unclear. Germline-derived CDR1 and CDR2 are SGHRS and YFSETQ. Trimming took off 4 bases at V and 4 bases at J, with 11 bases between the two ends. This CDR3 is 13 amino acids long. CDR3 in DNA: TGCGCCAGCAGCCTCGGACCCATCACTGAAGCTTTCTTT. This sequence encodes CASSLGPITEAFF.

This clonotype has a count of ten or more. The chain is built from TRBV4-2 and TRBJ1-1, with no clear D. Germline V gene lookup returns CDR1 LGHNA and CDR2 YNFKEQ. This CDR3 is built from 16 residues. The germline V and J ends were trimmed by 4 bases and 3 bases, with 18 bases remaining between them. The CDR3 region is CASSPSQARRDTEAFF. CDR3 coding DNA: TGTGCCAGCAGCCCTTCCCAGGCACGGCGGGACACTGAAGCTTTCTTT.

The J gene is TRBJ1-5, the V gene TRBV7-7; 7 bases match TRBD1. With V trimmed by 1 base and J by 4 bases, 7 bases remained unmatched. Germline-derived CDR1 and CDR2 are SSHAT and FNYEAQ (reference sequence). The CDR3 consists of 16 residues. The CDR3 DNA sequence: TGTGCCAGCAGCTTAGAGGCAGACAGGGTAAATCAGCCCCAGCATTTT. Amino acid sequence: CASSLEADRVNQPQHF. The entire variable domain, with the rest obtained from reference TRBV7-7 and TRBJ1-5, is as follows: GAGVSQSPRYKVTKRGQDVTLRCDPISSHATLYWYQQALGQGPEFLTYFNYEAQPDKSGLPSDRFSAERPEGSISTLTIQRTEQRDSAMYRCASSLEADRVNQPQHFGDGTRLSIL.

This clonotype has more than one count but fewer than ten. The chain combines TRBV12-3 or TRBV12-4 with TRBJ1-1, with D unclear. V lost 2 bases and J lost 9, with 7 bases in between. The CDR3 length is 11 residues. CDR3 nucleotide sequence: TGTGCCAGCAGTTTACCGAGCCAAGCTTTCTTT. Residues: CASSLPSQAFF.

This clonotype was counted a few times. The CDR3, as DNA: TGTGCCAGCAGCCAGGGGGTTCCCCCCATTACAGTTGAGCAGTTCTTC. Translating it yields CASSQGVPPITVEQFF. The chain carries TRBV3-1 and TRBJ2-1; D may correspond to TRBD1 or TRBD2 (5 bases each). This CDR3 contains 16 residues. V was clipped by 3 bases and J by 9 bases, with 21 bases between them. Germline values: CDR1 LGHDT, CDR2 YNNKEL (reference sequence).

This clonotype was recorded many times. The chain joins TRBV10-3 to TRBJ2-2, with D tentatively TRBD1 (5 bases). The length of the CDR3 is 13 residues. Trimming shortened V by 6 bases and J by 3 bases, and 8 bases separated the two germline ends. The germline gives CDR1 ENHRY, CDR2 SYGVKD. The CDR3 loop is CAISIRDTGELFF. Written as DNA, the CDR3 is TGTGCCATCAGCATCAGGGACACCGGGGAGCTGTTTTTT.

This clonotype was counted many times. J is TRBJ2-1 and V is TRBV20-1; 8 positions match TRBD2. The CDR3 loop spans 15 amino acids. Looked up from germline, CDR1 is DFQATT and CDR2 is SNEGSKA (reference sequence). V gave up 8 bases and J gave up 2 bases; unmatched junction bases: 11. The CDR3 DNA reads TGCAGTTTATGGTTAGCGGGAAATCCCTACAATGAGCAGTTCTTC. This sequence encodes CSLWLAGNPYNEQFF.

The chain employs TRBV18 and TRBJ1-5, with 8 bases identical to TRBD1. The CDR3 contains 14 residues. The junction had 6 bases not matched to a gene; V was cut back by 4 bases and J by 7 bases. Germline CDR1 reads KGHSH; CDR2 reads LQKENI. The DNA for the CDR3 is TGTGCCAGCTCACGCGGACAGGGTGGCCAGCCCCAGCATTTT. Amino acids: CASSRGQGGQPQHF.

The V and J genes are TRBV19 and TRBJ2-7; 7 bases are a match to TRBD1. The CDR3 spans 16 residues. Germline-derived CDR1 and CDR2 are LNHDA and SQIVND (reference sequence). V was pared by 4 bases and J by 3 bases, with 12 bases of the junction left unmatched. The CDR3 region is CASSKGFGTDYYEQYF. Written as DNA, the CDR3 is TGTGCCAGTAGTAAGGGGTTTGGGACAGACTACTACGAGCAGTACTTC.

V and J are TRBV28 and TRBJ2-5; D is ambiguous. The CDR3 consists of 15 residues. Per the germline V gene, CDR1 is MDHEN and CDR2 is SYDVKM. Deletions cut 8 bases from V and 4 bases from J, with 20 bases between. The CDR3 sequence: CASGPRRESLETQYF. The CDR3 DNA sequence: TGTGCCAGCGGGCCTAGAAGGGAAAGCTTAGAGACCCAGTACTTC.

The rearrangement links TRBV7-9 to TRBJ1-5; D gene ambiguous. Trimming left V 2 bases short and J 6 bases short, with 5 bases between. Germline loops: CDR1 SEHNR, CDR2 FQNEAQ (reference sequence). The length of the CDR3 is 12 residues. The CDR3: CASSLSTQPQHF. The CDR3 DNA follows: TGTGCCAGCAGCTTAAGTACTCAGCCCCAGCATTTT.

This clonotype was found many times. The J gene is TRBJ2-1, the V gene TRBV5-1; D unclear. Germline CDR1 is SGHRS and CDR2 is YFSETQ. The CDR3 contains 14 residues. The V and J ends lost 2 bases and 6 bases respectively, with 12 bases between them. CDR3 sequence: CASSFDKSGNEQFF. The CDR3 DNA sequence: TGCGCCAGCAGCTTTGACAAATCCGGCAATGAGCAGTTCTTC.

This clonotype was seen many times. V is TRBV6-1 and J is TRBJ1-2; 8 bases are shared with TRBD1. CDR1 MNHNS and CDR2 SASEGT come from the germline V gene. The CDR3 contains 14 residues. After removal of 4 bases from V and 7 bases from J, the junction contained 8 bases not matched to a gene. The CDR3 reads CASSGWQGARGYTF. The CDR3 coding sequence is TGTGCCAGCAGTGGTTGGCAGGGGGCGCGTGGCTACACCTTC.

With regard to this clonotype: A read error may explain this, as a much larger clone is one base away. The V call is TRBV28, the J call TRBJ2-1, with TRBD1 matching 11 bases. Germline values: CDR1 MDHEN, CDR2 SYDVKM. The CDR3 covers 17 residues. The DNA for the CDR3 is TGTGTCAGCAGTTTATGGGAAGGACAGGGGGCGTCCAATGAGCAGTTCTTC. Encoded protein: CVSSLWEGQGASNEQFF.

The genes are TRBV5-6 and TRBJ2-7; D remains unclear. Between the trimmed V and J ends, which lost 4 bases and 3 bases, there was a span of 8 bases. Germline loops: CDR1 SGHDT, CDR2 YYEEEE. The CDR3 is 12 amino acids. The CDR3 DNA is TGTGCCAGCAGCCGCATCCGCTACGAGCAGTACTTC. Translation gives CASSRIRYEQYF.

The chain combines TRBV5-1 with TRBJ2-7; D tentatively fits TRBD1 or TRBD2 (5 bases each). The CDR3 extends over 13 amino acids. V was pared by 3 bases and J by 0 bases, with 7 bases between. The germline CDR1 and CDR2 sequences are SGHRS and YFSETQ. CDR3 protein: CASSWDGSYEQYF. CDR3 coding DNA: TGCGCCAGCAGCTGGGACGGCTCCTACGAGCAGTACTTC.

This chain joins TRBV2 and TRBJ2-4, with no clear D. Germline V gives CDR1 SNHLY, CDR2 FYNNEI. The CDR3 has 12 amino acids. The CDR3 nucleotides read TGTGCTACCGGAGCGGCCAAAAACATTCAGTACTTC. It is translated as CATGAAKNIQYF.

V gene TRBV2 combines with J gene TRBJ2-6, with 7 bases identical to TRBD1. V gave up 11 bases and J gave up 2 bases; unmatched junction bases: 3. This CDR3 is built from 13 residues. CDR1 is SNHLY, CDR2 FYNNEI, per germline. CDR3 loop: CALGQAGANVLTF. The DNA of the CDR3 is TGTGCCCTCGGACAGGCTGGGGCCAACGTCCTGACTTTC. The whole variable domain, remainder taken from reference TRBV2 and TRBJ2-6, is EPEVTQTPSHQVTQMGQEVILRCVPISNHLYFYWYRQILGQKVEFLVSFYNNEISEKSEIFDDQFSVERPDGSNFTLKIRSTKLEDSAMYFCALGQAGANVLTFGAGSRLTVL.

Details on this clonotype: One end of the junction varies from germline; a read error may be responsible. The V and J genes are TRBV20-1 and TRBJ1-2, with a weak D call TRBD1 (6 bases). Germline-derived CDR1 and CDR2 are DFQATT and SNEGSKA (reference sequence). The CDR3 is 18 amino acids. The CDR3 DNA sequence: TGCTGTGCTAGAGATTACGGGCAGGGGCGAACCCTAGACTCCGGCTACACCTTC. Translating it yields CCARDYGQGRTLDSGYTF.

Many counts were recorded for this clonotype. The chain combines TRBV29-1 with TRBJ2-3; D assignment may be TRBD1 or TRBD2 (5 bases each). The CDR3 covers 14 residues. Trimming removed 4 bases from V and 0 bases from J, with 11 bases in between. Germline V gene sequence: CDR1 SQVTM, CDR2 ANQGSEA. The CDR3 protein is CSVGTGASTDTQYF. The CDR3 DNA reads as TGCAGCGTTGGGACCGGGGCGAGCACAGATACGCAGTATTTT.